This T cell receptor beta chain was sequenced during a study of CXCR3-negative and CXCR3-positive naive CD8 T cells. Turning to this clonotype: The antigen is unknown.

CDR3 length: 17 residues. The authors made the TRB cDNA libraries by 5' RACE using UMI labels. TCRdb reanalyzed the 5' RACE reads and collapses them to one entry per CDR3 protein, without DNA. The sample's table shows around 50,000 distinct CDR3 sequences. Per CD8+ T cell subset, triplicate sorts of approximately 270,000 cells each were done. Regarding the study as a whole: High diversity, comparable across both naive subsets, contrasted with much lower diversity in memory CD8+ cells.

This chain joins TRBV21-1 and TRBJ1-5. TRBV21-1 has pseudogene status. Source material: memory CD8+ T cells from blood. The clonotype comes from a human donor in good health. Some clones in this sample may be carry-over from other donors' samples. CDR3 in amino acids: CASSKEGTGPSDQPQHF.